Below are 18 T cell receptor beta chains sequenced from a single sample in a study of T cell responses to AZD1222 COVID-19 vaccine (dated by TCRdb to the early 2020s). Library prep was done by the immunoSEQ multiplex PCR assay. TCRdb stores this immuneACCESS table with in-frame sequences only. Part of the clones is absent; in the studies checked, under half of the shortfall reflects unresolved V genes, and no reason is known for the rest. The sample records around 99,000 clones, about nine tenths of which are singletons. The ten top clones hold 6.5% to 10% of the sample. Interpreted using the paper, the time point label stands for: about 28 days (+/-7) after the second vaccine dose. The source was peripheral blood, collected 28 days after the second AZD1222 dose. The source is an adult who received the AZD1222 COVID-19 vaccine.

The chain joins TRBV2 to TRBJ1-3; D uncertain. This CDR3 is 14 amino acids long. Looked up from germline, CDR1 is SNHLY and CDR2 is FYNNEI. Deletions cut 7 bases from V and 4 bases from J, with 14 bases between. In nucleotides, the CDR3 is TGTGCCAGCATCCTGGGTATTGCGGGAAACACCATATATTTT. This translates into CASILGIAGNTIYF.

The rearrangement links TRBV18 to TRBJ1-6; 8 nucleotides match TRBD1. With V trimmed by 2 bases and J by 7 bases, 7 bases remained unmatched. CDR3 length: 16 amino acids. The germline gives CDR1 KGHSH, CDR2 LQKENI. The CDR3 DNA is TGTGCCAGCTCACCAGGACAGGGTTCCCTCAATTCACCCCTCCACTTT. Amino acids: CASSPGQGSLNSPLHF.

V usage is TRBV28 and J usage is TRBJ2-3; TRBD1 or TRBD2 may be the D gene (5 bases each). The germline CDR1 and CDR2 sequences are MDHEN and SYDVKM. V lost 4 bases and J 2 bases, leaving 10 bases between the germline ends. The length of the CDR3 is 14 residues. CDR3 DNA: TGTGCCAGCAGTTGGGGACGGAACACAGATACGCAGTATTTT. It codes for CASSWGRNTDTQYF.

The table lists this clone with a count of one. The chain employs TRBV10-1 and TRBJ2-7; 7 positions agree with TRBD1. CDR3 length: 13 amino acids. The junction had 6 bases not matched to a gene; V was cut back by 4 bases and J by 6 bases. CDR1 is WNHNN and CDR2 is SYGVQD in the germline V gene (reference sequence). The CDR3 region has the DNA TGCGCCAGCAGTGGGTTCTCAGGGGGCGAGCAGTACTTC. This codes for CASSGFSGGEQYF.

J is TRBJ2-1 and V is TRBV5-1, with 11 bases aligning to TRBD2. CDR3 length: 16 residues. Trimming cost V 4 bases and J 3 bases; bases outside gene matches: 6. CDR1 SGHRS and CDR2 YFSETQ come from the germline V gene. The CDR3 DNA reads as TGCGCCAGCAGCACTAGCGGGGGTTTGTTCTACAATGAGCAGTTCTTC. This gives the protein CASSTSGGLFYNEQFF.

The chain couples TRBV12-5 to TRBJ2-3; maybe TRBD2 (6 bases). V was clipped by 9 bases and J by 1 base, with 11 bases between them. The CDR3 has 13 amino acids. Per germline, CDR1 LGHNT and CDR2 FRNRAP. CDR3 in amino acids: CASSSSGTDTQYF. DNA for the CDR3: TGTGCTAGCTCTTCTAGCGGCACAGATACGCAGTATTTT.

V is TRBV3-1 (or the pseudogene TRBV3-2) and J is TRBJ1-2; D unresolved. Germline V gene data show CDR1 as LGHDT and CDR2 as YNNKEL (reference sequence). Trimming left V 4 bases short and J 5 bases short, with 23 bases between. This CDR3 region has 17 residues. The CDR3 nucleotides are TGTGCCAGCAGCCTCAGTGGGCTTGACTCACATCTATATGGCTACACCTTC. Its protein product is CASSLSGLDSHLYGYTF.

This sequence joins TRBV7-2 and TRBJ2-1; 12 bases align to TRBD2. With V trimmed by 1 base and J by 4 bases, 2 bases remained unmatched. Germline V gene data show CDR1 as SGHTA and CDR2 as FQGNSA. This CDR3 spans 16 amino acids. As DNA, the CDR3 is TGTGCCAGCAGCTTAGTTCTAGCGGGAGGGTACAATGAGCAGTTCTTC. This encodes CASSLVLAGGYNEQFF.

This rearrangement joins TRBV24-1 to TRBJ1-3, with TRBD1 identical over 8 bases. This CDR3 is built from 16 residues. Germline trimming cut 3 bases from V and 1 base from J; bases unmatched to any gene: 4. CDR1 and CDR2 (germline): KGHDR, SFDVKD. CDR3: CATSDPTGASGNTIYF. CDR3 DNA: TGTGCCACCAGTGATCCGACAGGGGCTTCTGGAAACACCATATATTTT.

J is TRBJ2-7 and V is TRBV2, with 7 bases aligning to TRBD1. Germline values: CDR1 SNHLY, CDR2 FYNNEI. V shed 5 bases and J 0 bases; nucleotides not matched to a gene: 1. This CDR3 has 13 residues. The CDR3 sequence is CASSRTGSYEQYF. The DNA for the CDR3 is TGTGCCAGCAGTCGGACAGGCTCCTACGAGCAGTACTTC. Using reference TRBV2 and TRBJ2-7 for the parts outside the CDR3, the full variable domain is EPEVTQTPSHQVTQMGQEVILRCVPISNHLYFYWYRQILGQKVEFLVSFYNNEISEKSEIFDDQFSVERPDGSNFTLKIRSTKLEDSAMYFCASSRTGSYEQYFGPGTRLTVT.

The chain links TRBV5-1 to TRBJ2-5; D uncertain. This CDR3 contains 11 residues. Germline CDR1 and CDR2: SGHRS and YFSETQ. Trimming took 4 bases from V and 11 from J, leaving 12 bases between them. This chain's CDR3 is CASSGRDDQYF. CDR3 in DNA: TGCGCCAGCAGCGGTCGCGACGATCAGTACTTC. Full variable domain (remainder filled in from reference TRBV5-1 and TRBJ2-5): KAGVTQTPRYLIKTRGQQVTLSCSPISGHRSVSWYQQTPGQGLQFLFEYFSETQRNKGNFPGRFSGRQFSNSRSEMNVSTLELGDSALYLCASSGRDDQYFGPGTRLLVL.

This clone appeared a single time. The chain couples TRBV27 to TRBJ1-6, with 7 bases identical to TRBD1. The CDR3 consists of 14 residues. Losses at the gene ends were 5 bases for V and 10 bases for J; bases not matched to a gene: 8. Germline CDR1 reads MNHEY; CDR2 reads SMNVEV (reference sequence). The CDR3 DNA is TGTGCCAGCAGTCTCAGGGGGTCAGGCTCACCCCTCCACTTT. It specifies CASSLRGSGSPLHF.

V usage is TRBV7-9 and J usage is TRBJ1-5; D is unresolved. Per germline, CDR1 SEHNR and CDR2 FQNEAQ (reference sequence). V dropped 4 bases and J dropped 3 bases, with 4 bases sitting between them. This CDR3 has 12 residues. CDR3: CASSSNNQPQHF. For the CDR3, the DNA is TGTGCCAGCAGCTCAAACAATCAGCCCCAGCATTTT.

This chain links TRBV28 with TRBJ1-2; D call uncertain. Trimming removed 2 bases at V and 3 bases at J, with 13 bases between. The germline V gene encodes CDR1 MDHEN and CDR2 SYDVKM. The CDR3 contains 15 residues. CDR3 bases: TGTGCCAGCAGTTTAAGAACGATGGGGTACTATGGCTACACCTTC. It is translated as CASSLRTMGYYGYTF.

The J gene is TRBJ2-5, the V gene TRBV19, with 7 bases lining up with TRBD2. Trimming removed 6 bases from V and 6 bases from J; junction bases left unmatched: 13. CDR1 and CDR2 (germline): LNHDA, SQIVND (reference sequence). This CDR3 contains 15 residues. For the CDR3, the DNA is TGTGCCAGTAGCCCCGCGGGCGGGAGAGGGCAGACCCAGTACTTC. This encodes CASSPAGGRGQTQYF.

V is TRBV6-6 and J is TRBJ2-7; 7 nucleotides agree with TRBD2. The V and J ends lost 7 bases and 3 bases, in that order; junction bases with no gene match: 9. Per germline, CDR1 MNHNY and CDR2 SVGAGI (reference sequence). This CDR3 has 14 amino acids. The CDR3 spells CASIGGRGGYEQYF. Here the CDR3 DNA reads TGTGCCAGCATTGGCGGGAGAGGAGGCTACGAGCAGTACTTC.

This chain connects TRBV5-1 to TRBJ2-1; 12 bases fit TRBD2. Trimming cost V 0 bases and J 6 bases; bases outside gene matches: 4. Germline V gene data show CDR1 as SGHRS and CDR2 as YFSETQ. This CDR3 spans 16 amino acids. CDR3 residues: CASSLVPTSGSNEQFF. The CDR3 nucleotides read TGCGCCAGCAGCTTGGTCCCGACTAGCGGGAGCAATGAGCAGTTCTTC.

This chain joins TRBV11-2 and TRBJ2-2; no clear D. V shed 3 bases and J shed 3 bases, with 8 bases lying between them. Germline V gene data show CDR1 as SGHAT and CDR2 as FQNNGV. CDR3 size: 14 residues. The CDR3 coding sequence is TGTGCCAGCAGCTTGAGTTCATACACCGGGGAGCTGTTTTTT. Translating gives CASSLSSYTGELFF.